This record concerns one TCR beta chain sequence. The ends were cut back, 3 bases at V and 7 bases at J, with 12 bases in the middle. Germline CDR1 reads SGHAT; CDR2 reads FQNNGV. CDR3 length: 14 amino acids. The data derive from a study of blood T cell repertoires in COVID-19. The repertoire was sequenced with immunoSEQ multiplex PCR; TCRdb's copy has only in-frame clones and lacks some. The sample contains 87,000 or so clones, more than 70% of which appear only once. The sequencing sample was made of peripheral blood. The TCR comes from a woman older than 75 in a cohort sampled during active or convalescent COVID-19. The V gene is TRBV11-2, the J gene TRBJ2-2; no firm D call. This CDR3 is CASSFQVTGGELFF. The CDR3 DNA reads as TGTGCCAGCAGCTTCCAGGTGACCGGCGGGGAGCTGTTTTTT.